This record concerns one TCR beta chain sequence. These data come from a study of T cell responses to AZD1222 COVID-19 vaccine. The data were produced by immunoSEQ multiplex PCR, yet TCRdb's version contains in-frame clones alone and is incomplete. Seen here are about 99,000 clones, about 89% observed once, and the top ten hold 3.3%. V lost 0 bases, J lost 2 bases, and 11 bases lay in between. CDR3 length: 15 amino acids. Germline CDR1 SGHKS, CDR2 YYEKEE (reference sequence). The TCR was taken from an adult who received the MenACWY meningococcal vaccine as a control. Specimen: peripheral blood, collected 28 days after the second dose of the MenACWY control vaccine. The V gene is TRBV5-5, the J gene TRBJ1-1; D remains unclear. The DNA of the CDR3 is TGTGCCAGCAGCTTGGTTGACACCTTAAACACTGAAGCTTTCTTT. This codes for CASSLVDTLNTEAFF. Based on the CDR3 plus reference TRBV5-5 and TRBJ1-1, the full variable domain is DAGVTQSPTHLIKTRGQQVTLRCSPISGHKSVSWYQQVLGQGPQFIFQYYEKEERGRGNFPDRFSARQFPNYSSELNVNALLLGDSALYLCASSLVDTLNTEAFFGQGTRLTVV.